The 29 T cell receptor beta chains in this list originate from one sample, sequenced in a study of cytomegalovirus exposure and HLA in healthy donors. The PCR contained 60 Vbeta and 13 Jbeta primers. Sequencing was performed with immunoSEQ multiplex PCR; in TCRdb, only in-frame clones are kept and a portion is missing. The data show 110,000 to 150,000 clones, about 80% seen once. The sequenced material came from PBMCs. These receptors were collected from a woman aged 55-69 years in good health and CMV-seropositive.

This clone was seen many times. This rearrangement joins TRBV29-1 to TRBJ1-5; D remains ambiguous. This CDR3 is built from 13 residues. The V and J ends lost 3 bases and 2 bases respectively, with 8 bases between them. Germline V lookup: CDR1 SQVTM, CDR2 ANQGSEA. CDR3: CSVETGGNQPQHF. In DNA, the CDR3 is TGCAGCGTTGAGACGGGTGGCAATCAGCCCCAGCATTTT.

This chain uses TRBV2 with TRBJ2-1, with 9 nucleotides matching TRBD1. J lost 6 bases, V lost 6 bases, and 6 bases had no gene match. The V gene's germline CDR1 is SNHLY and CDR2 FYNNEI. This CDR3 spans 14 amino acids. DNA of the CDR3: TGTGCCAGCAGGGGGACAGGGCCTATCAATGAGCAGTTCTTC. Amino acid sequence: CASRGTGPINEQFF.

V is TRBV5-1 and J is TRBJ2-5, with D unclear. This CDR3 is built from 12 residues. The V gene lost 4 bases and the J gene lost 4 bases, with 8 bases spanning the gap. CDR1 is SGHRS and CDR2 is YFSETQ in the germline V gene. This CDR3 reads CASSEQSETQYF. The DNA of the CDR3 is TGCGCCAGCAGCGAACAATCAGAGACCCAGTACTTC.

The V gene is TRBV18, the J gene TRBJ2-7; D is unresolved. Germline CDR1 reads KGHSH; CDR2 reads LQKENI. The CDR3 length is 12 residues. Trimming shortened V by 3 bases and J by 5 bases, and 8 bases separated the two germline ends. The CDR3 spells CASSPEMHEQYF. The CDR3 DNA sequence: TGTGCCAGCTCACCCGAGATGCACGAGCAGTACTTC.

The V and J genes are TRBV27 and TRBJ1-2, with D perhaps matching TRBD1 (5 bases). Trimming left V 0 bases short and J 7 bases short, with 12 bases between. Germline lookup yields CDR1 MNHEY and CDR2 SMNVEV (reference sequence). The CDR3 runs 14 residues. The CDR3 sequence: CASSLSRGTSGYTF. DNA for the CDR3: TGTGCCAGCAGTTTATCGCGGGGCACATCTGGCTACACCTTC.

The V gene is TRBV4-2, the J gene TRBJ1-5; no clear D. CDR1 and CDR2 (germline): LGHNA, YNFKEQ. V lost 4 bases to trimming and J lost 5 bases, with 12 bases between them. The CDR3 has 14 residues. The CDR3 here is CASSPSGPDQPQHF. The CDR3 DNA is TGTGCCAGCAGCCCGTCGGGTCCCGATCAGCCCCAGCATTTT.

V and J are TRBV14 and TRBJ2-5; 11 bases are a match to TRBD2. The CDR3 runs to 15 residues. The germline gives CDR1 SGHDN, CDR2 FVKESK. Trimming took 4 bases from V and 5 from J; bases not matched to a gene: 6. CDR3 DNA sequence: TGTGCCAGCAGCCTTACTAGCGGGAGTCGGGAGACCCAGTACTTC. Residues: CASSLTSGSRETQYF.

This chain joins TRBV27 and TRBJ2-7; TRBD1 agrees at 9 bases. This CDR3 contains 16 residues. Germline V gene data show CDR1 as MNHEY and CDR2 as SMNVEV (reference sequence). Trimming at V came to 5 bases and at J to 5 bases, leaving 13 bases not matched to a gene. The CDR3 sequence: CASSHNPGTGSHEQYF. The CDR3 bases are TGTGCCAGCAGTCACAACCCCGGGACAGGGTCCCACGAGCAGTACTTC.

The chain couples TRBV9 to TRBJ1-2; D gene unclear. In germline, CDR1 is SGDLS, CDR2 YYNGEE. The CDR3 has 15 residues. V lost 0 bases and J 3 bases, leaving 12 bases between the germline ends. CDR3 DNA: TGTGCCAGCAGCGTAGTTGAGGATTGGGACTATGGCTACACCTTC. Translating it yields CASSVVEDWDYGYTF.

This chain uses TRBV5-6 with TRBJ2-1; 7 bases match TRBD2. This CDR3 region has 13 residues. Losses at the gene ends were 5 bases for V and 6 bases for J; bases not matched to a gene: 5. Germline V lookup: CDR1 SGHDT, CDR2 YYEEEE. For the CDR3, the DNA is TGTGCCAGCAGGATGGGAGGGATCAATGAGCAGTTCTTC. Its translation: CASRMGGINEQFF.

The chain combines TRBV15 with TRBJ2-1; a weak D match, TRBD2 (6 bases). Trimming removed 4 bases from V and 7 bases from J, with 11 bases in between. The CDR3 extends over 13 amino acids. The germline gives CDR1 LNHNV, CDR2 YYDKDF (reference sequence). The CDR3 coding sequence is TGTGCCACCAGCAAAGGGAGGACTAATGAGCAGTTCTTC. Amino acid sequence: CATSKGRTNEQFF.

This clone was detected once. The chain uses TRBV15 and TRBJ2-1; 13 nucleotides agree with TRBD2. CDR3 size: 17 residues. Per germline, CDR1 LNHNV and CDR2 YYDKDF (reference sequence). V shed 5 bases, J shed 4 bases, and the junction held 8 bases outside the gene matches. CDR3 region: CATSPRPGLAGYNEQFF. In DNA form, the CDR3 reads TGTGCCACCAGCCCCCGGCCGGGACTAGCGGGGTACAATGAGCAGTTCTTC.

This clone was detected only once. The chain carries TRBV4-1 and TRBJ1-3; no clear D gene. V lost 1 base, J lost 0 bases, and 7 bases lay in between. The germline V gene encodes CDR1 MGHRA and CDR2 YSYEKL. CDR3 size: 15 residues. The CDR3 here is CASSQVAYSGNTIYF. DNA for the CDR3: TGCGCCAGCAGCCAAGTCGCGTACTCTGGAAACACCATATATTTT.

This clone was counted once. In DNA, the CDR3 is TGTGCCACCAGCAGAGATGGGCCACCCCCCGGGGAGCTGTTTTTT. Translated, it gives CATSRDGPPPGELFF. V gene TRBV15 combines with J gene TRBJ2-2; D gene unclear. Germline CDR1 LNHNV, CDR2 YYDKDF (reference sequence). Trimming pared 0 bases from V and 6 bases from J, leaving 11 bases between. The CDR3 runs 15 residues. The full variable domain, in which reference TRBV15 and TRBJ2-2 provide the parts outside the CDR3, is DAMVIQNPRYQVTQFGKPVTLSCSQTLNHNVMYWYQQKSSQAPKLLFHYYDKDFNNEADTPDNFQSRRPNTSFCFLDIRSPGLGDTAMYLCATSRDGPPPGELFFGEGSRLTVL.

The chain carries TRBV6-6 and TRBJ1-2; D unclear. The CDR3 has 12 amino acids. The V gene lost 5 bases and the J gene lost 5 bases, with 9 bases spanning the gap. Per germline, CDR1 MNHNY and CDR2 SVGAGI (reference sequence). CDR3 sequence: CASSTPGYGYTF. CDR3 DNA sequence: TGTGCCAGCAGTACCCCGGGATATGGCTACACCTTC.

This clone was picked up one time. The V gene is TRBV2, the J gene TRBJ2-3; possibly TRBD2 for D (6 bases). Trimming cost V 4 bases and J 5 bases, with 13 bases left between them. This CDR3 comprises 14 residues. Germline assignment: CDR1 SNHLY and CDR2 FYNNEI. CDR3 nucleotides: TGTGCCAGCAGTGTAGGAGGAGGGATAGATACGCAGTATTTT. It specifies CASSVGGGIDTQYF.

The count of this clone is one. This CDR3 is CASSPADTQYF. The CDR3 DNA follows: TGTGCCAGCAGCCCCGCGGATACGCAGTATTTT. This chain connects TRBV6-5 to TRBJ2-3; no clear D gene. Germline lookup yields CDR1 MNHEY and CDR2 SVGAGI. The CDR3 length is 11 residues. V was shortened by 6 bases and J by 6 bases, with 7 bases between the two germline ends.

The chain couples TRBV5-4 to TRBJ2-1; TRBD2 matches 12 bases. Germline CDR1 and CDR2: SGHNT and YYREEE (reference sequence). The trim removed 1 base at V and 5 bases at J, leaving 10 bases unmatched. The CDR3 totals 18 residues. The CDR3, as DNA: TGTGCCAGCAGCTTGCCCGGACTAGCGGGAAATGAAAACAATGAGCAGTTCTTC. Protein product: CASSLPGLAGNENNEQFF. The entire variable domain, with the rest obtained from reference TRBV5-4 and TRBJ2-1, is as follows: ETGVTQSPTHLIKTRGQQVTLRCSSQSGHNTVSWYQQALGQGPQFIFQYYREEENGRGNFPPRFSGLQFPNYSSELNVNALELDDSALYLCASSLPGLAGNENNEQFFGPGTRLTVL.

The CDR3 loop reads CASSAGTGHSYEQYF. DNA of the CDR3: TGTGCCAGCAGTGCCGGGACAGGGCATTCTTACGAGCAGTACTTC. V gene TRBV28 combines with J gene TRBJ2-7; 9 bases match TRBD1. The CDR3 loop spans 15 amino acids. Per germline, CDR1 MDHEN and CDR2 SYDVKM. Trimming took 5 bases from V and 4 from J; bases not matched to a gene: 9. Combining the CDR3 with reference TRBV28 and TRBJ2-7 gives the whole variable domain DVKVTQSSRYLVKRTGEKVFLECVQDMDHENMFWYRQDPGLGLRLIYFSYDVKMKEKGDIPEGYSVSREKKERFSLILESASTNQTSMYLCASSAGTGHSYEQYFGPGTRLTVT.

The rearrangement joins TRBV5-4 to TRBJ1-4; D ambiguous. V lost 4 bases to trimming and J lost 8 bases, with 15 bases between them. The germline CDR1 and CDR2 sequences are SGHNT and YYREEE (reference sequence). CDR3 length: 14 residues. The CDR3 bases are TGTGCCAGCAGCCTCGGGAGCCCGGGGGAAAAACTGTTTTTT. Translating gives CASSLGSPGEKLFF.

There are a few counts of this clone. The V call is TRBV19, the J call TRBJ2-3, with 7 nucleotides matching TRBD2. The CDR3 is 16 amino acids. V was pared by 3 bases and J by 5 bases, with 11 bases of the junction left unmatched. Germline CDR1 and CDR2: LNHDA and SQIVND (reference sequence). CDR3 in DNA: TGTGCCAGTAGTATCCCAGCGGGAACGGGGGGAGATACGCAGTATTTT. This gives the protein CASSIPAGTGGDTQYF.

This chain joins TRBV7-9 and TRBJ2-2, with 8 bases aligning to TRBD1. The CDR3 is 16 amino acids. Looked up from germline, CDR1 is SEHNR and CDR2 is FQNEAQ (reference sequence). With 4 bases clipped from V and 1 base from J, the junction kept 5 bases outside the gene matches. CDR3 loop: CASSYQGAMNTGELFF. Written as DNA, the CDR3 is TGTGCCAGCAGCTACCAGGGGGCTATGAACACCGGGGAGCTGTTTTTT.

The V call is TRBV6-6, the J call TRBJ1-2; TRBD1 matches at 8 bases. The length of the CDR3 is 13 residues. Germline V CDR1 and CDR2: MNHNY, SVGAGI (reference sequence). With V trimmed by 6 bases and J by 6 bases, 6 bases remained unmatched. The DNA of the CDR3 is TGTGCCAGCAGAGAACCAGGGGGCCATGGCTACACCTTC. This sequence encodes CASREPGGHGYTF.

The chain has TRBV25-1 and TRBJ2-6; D ambiguous. Per the germline V gene, CDR1 is MGHDK and CDR2 is SYGVNS. V was cut by 7 bases and J by 4 bases, with 11 bases left in between. The CDR3 extends over 14 amino acids. CDR3 in DNA: TGTGCCAGCACCTTAACAGCAGGGGCCAACGTCCTGACTTTC. As protein: CASTLTAGANVLTF.

The chain recombines TRBV19 with TRBJ2-1, with TRBD1 matching over 9 bases. V shed 4 bases and J 5 bases; nucleotides not matched to a gene: 6. Germline CDR1 is LNHDA and CDR2 is SQIVND (reference sequence). There are 15 residues in the CDR3. The CDR3 DNA follows: TGTGCCAGTAGTAAAAGGGGACAGGGAGACAATGAGCAGTTCTTC. Translation: CASSKRGQGDNEQFF.

This rearrangement joins TRBV7-2 to TRBJ1-1, with D unclear. Trimming stripped 5 bases from V and 3 bases from J, with 10 bases between. This CDR3 is built from 13 residues. Germline CDR1 and CDR2: SGHTA and FQGNSA. The chain's CDR3 is CASSHDTYTEAFF. CDR3 nucleotide sequence: TGTGCCAGCAGCCATGACACTTACACTGAAGCTTTCTTT. The whole variable domain, remainder taken from reference TRBV7-2 and TRBJ1-1, is GAGVSQSPSNKVTEKGKDVELRCDPISGHTALYWYRQSLGQGLEFLIYFQGNSAPDKSGLPSDRFSAERTGGSVSTLTIQRTQQEDSAVYLCASSHDTYTEAFFGQGTRLTVV.

This chain joins TRBV4-3 and TRBJ2-4; D may be TRBD2 (6 bases). CDR1 is LGHNA, CDR2 YSLEER, per germline. This CDR3 is 16 amino acids long. The V end was cut by 0 bases, the J end by 7 bases, with 16 bases between. CDR3 sequence: CASSQDRGGLRNIQYF. The CDR3 region has the DNA TGCGCCAGCAGCCAAGATCGAGGAGGGCTTAGGAACATTCAGTACTTC.

The J gene is TRBJ1-4, the V gene TRBV7-2; D perhaps matches TRBD1 (5 bases). The germline gives CDR1 SGHTA, CDR2 FQGNSA. There are 14 residues in the CDR3. V dropped 4 bases and J dropped 4 bases, with 10 bases sitting between them. The CDR3 region is CASSSWGVNEKLFF. In nucleotides, the CDR3 is TGTGCCAGCAGCTCATGGGGGGTTAATGAAAAACTGTTTTTT.

The chain uses TRBV5-4 and TRBJ2-5; D gene uncertain. The end of the DNA fits TRBJ2-7 better, so the J call may be wrong. The length of the CDR3 is 13 residues. Germline V gene lookup returns CDR1 SGHNT and CDR2 YYREEE (reference sequence). The CDR3 coding sequence is TGTGCCAGCAGCTTGGACTATCAGTACGAGCAGTACTTC. Residues: CASSLDYQYEQYF.